A selection of T cell receptor beta chains follows, all from one sample in a study of blood T cell repertoires in COVID-19. TCRdb's table, derived via immunoSEQ multiplex PCR, lists solely in-frame clones and lacks some. Of 150,000 to 200,000 clones in the sample, roughly three quarters were seen once. What was sequenced was peripheral blood. Receptor source: a man aged 60 to 75 with active or convalescent COVID-19. CDR3s include the opening cysteine and the closing phenylalanine or tryptophan. A D gene is named only where the DNA matches it firmly. The size field is filled for only some rows; it gives once, few, many or a size class.

>TRBV7-9|.|.|TRBJ1-1
TGTGCCAGCAGCTCGGACGGGCAGGGCACTGAAGCTTTCTTT
CASSSDGQGTEAFF
>TRBV10-2|.|TRBD2|TRBJ2-3
TGCGCCAGCAGTGAGATAGCGGGAGGGCACCAGAGTACGCAGTATTTT
CASSEIAGGHQSTQYF
>TRBV6-1|.|TRBD1|TRBJ2-7
TGTGCCAGCAGCTCCCGACAGGGGGGGACCTACGAGCAGTACTTC
CASSSRQGGTYEQYF
>TRBV7-2|.|.|TRBJ1-1
TGTGCCAGCAGCTTGGAGTCCGGAGGATGGACTGAAGCTTTCTTT
CASSLESGGWTEAFF
>TRBV7-2|.|.|TRBJ2-2
TGTGCCAGCAGCTGGGAGACGAGATACGGGGAGCTGTTTTTT
CASSWETRYGELFF
>TRBV21-1|.|.|TRBJ2-1
TGTGCCAGCCTAAAGCCCCCCTTGACAGAACCCACCAACAATGAGCAGTTCTTC
CASLKPPLTEPTNNEQFF
>TRBV18|.|TRBD1|TRBJ2-4
TGTGCCAGCTCACCAGGACAGGGGTTGTCTTGGTACTTC
CASSPGQGLSWYF
>TRBV11-3|.|.|TRBJ1-1
TGTGCCAGCAGCTTCCGGGAGTACACTGAAGCTTTCTTT
CASSFREYTEAFF
>TRBV5-1|once|.|TRBJ2-7
TGCGCCAGCAGCTTGGCCGGCGGGGCCCAAGGTGCCTACGAGCAGTACTTC
CASSLAGGAQGAYEQYF
>TRBV25-1|.|TRBD2|TRBJ2-5
TGTGCCAGCAGGGAAGGACTAGCGGGGGCGACCCAGTACTTC
CASREGLAGATQYF
>TRBV18|.|.|TRBJ2-5
TGTGCCAGCTCATCCAGACAGATCCAAGAGACCCAGTACTTC
CASSSRQIQETQYF
>TRBV27|few|.|TRBJ1-3
TGTGCCAGCAGTTCCTGGGGGGTGTCTGGAAACACCATATATTTT
CASSSWGVSGNTIYF
>TRBV7-9|.|.|TRBJ1-4
TGTGCCAGCAGTCCAACCAGGGAAAAACTGTTTTTT
CASSPTREKLFF
>TRBV11-1|.|.|TRBJ1-5
TGTGCCAGCAGCTTAGCGAGTTGGCAGCCCCAGCATTTT
CASSLASWQPQHF
>TRBV25-1|many|.|TRBJ2-5
TGTGCCAGCAGTGCCGGGGTGACCCAGTACTTC
CASSAGVTQYF